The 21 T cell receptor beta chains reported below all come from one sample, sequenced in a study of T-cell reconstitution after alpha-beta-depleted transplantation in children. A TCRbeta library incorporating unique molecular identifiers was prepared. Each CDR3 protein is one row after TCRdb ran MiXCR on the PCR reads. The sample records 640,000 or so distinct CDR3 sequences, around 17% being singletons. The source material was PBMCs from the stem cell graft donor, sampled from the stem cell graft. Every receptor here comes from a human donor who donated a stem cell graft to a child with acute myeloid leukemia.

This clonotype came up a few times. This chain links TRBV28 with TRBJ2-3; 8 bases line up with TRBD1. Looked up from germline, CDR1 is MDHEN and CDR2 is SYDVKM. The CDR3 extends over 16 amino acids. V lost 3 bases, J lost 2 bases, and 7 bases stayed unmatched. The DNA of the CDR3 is TGTGCCAGCAGTTTTGATTGGGACAGGCCCACAGATACGCAGTATTTT. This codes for CASSFDWDRPTDTQYF.

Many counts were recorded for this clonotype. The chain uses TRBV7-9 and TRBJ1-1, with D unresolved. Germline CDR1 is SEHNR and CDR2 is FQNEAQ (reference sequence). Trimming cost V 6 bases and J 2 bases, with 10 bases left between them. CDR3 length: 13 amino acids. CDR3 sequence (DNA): TGTGCCAGCAGACCCGTTTCTAACACTGAAGCTTTCTTT. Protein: CASRPVSNTEAFF.

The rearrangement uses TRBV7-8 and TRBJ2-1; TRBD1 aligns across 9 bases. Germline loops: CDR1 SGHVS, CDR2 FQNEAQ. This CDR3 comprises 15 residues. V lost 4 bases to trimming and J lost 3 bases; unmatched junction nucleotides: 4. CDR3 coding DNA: TGTGCCAGCAGCTCGAACAGGGGGCACTACAATGAGCAGTTCTTC. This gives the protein CASSSNRGHYNEQFF.

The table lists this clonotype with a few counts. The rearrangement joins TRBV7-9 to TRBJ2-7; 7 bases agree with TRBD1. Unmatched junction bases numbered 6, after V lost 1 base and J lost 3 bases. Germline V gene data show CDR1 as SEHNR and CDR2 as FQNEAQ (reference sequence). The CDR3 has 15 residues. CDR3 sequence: CASSLVEGAVYEQYV. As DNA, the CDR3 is TGTGCCAGCAGCTTAGTAGAGGGGGCGGTCTACGAGCAGTACGTC.

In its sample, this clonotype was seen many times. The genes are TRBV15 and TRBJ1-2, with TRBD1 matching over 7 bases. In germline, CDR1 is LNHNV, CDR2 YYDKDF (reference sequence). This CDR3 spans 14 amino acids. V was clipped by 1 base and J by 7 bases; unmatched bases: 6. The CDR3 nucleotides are TGTGCCACCAGCAGAGTCCAGGGGGTGAGTGGCTACACCTTC. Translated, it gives CATSRVQGVSGYTF.

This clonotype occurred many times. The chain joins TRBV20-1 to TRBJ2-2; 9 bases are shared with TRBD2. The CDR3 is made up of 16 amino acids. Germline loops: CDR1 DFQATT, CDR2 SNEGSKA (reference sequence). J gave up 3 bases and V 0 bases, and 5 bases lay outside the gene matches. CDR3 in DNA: TGCAGTGCTAGAGATCTGGCTAGCGGGGACACCGGGGAGCTGTTTTTT. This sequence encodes CSARDLASGDTGELFF.

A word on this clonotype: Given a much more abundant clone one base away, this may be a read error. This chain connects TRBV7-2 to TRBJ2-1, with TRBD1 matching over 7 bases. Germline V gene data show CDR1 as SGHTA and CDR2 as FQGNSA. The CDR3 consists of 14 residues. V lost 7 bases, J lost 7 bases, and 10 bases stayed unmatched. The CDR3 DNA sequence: TGTGCCAGCACGCGGAAGGGGGCGAGTAATGAGCAGTTCTTC. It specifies CASTRKGASNEQFF. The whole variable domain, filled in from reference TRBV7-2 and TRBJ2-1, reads GAGVSQSPSNKVTEKGKDVELRCDPISGHTALYWYRQSLGQGLEFLIYFQGNSAPDKSGLPSDRFSAERTGGSVSTLTIQRTQQEDSAVYLCASTRKGASNEQFFGPGTRLTVL.

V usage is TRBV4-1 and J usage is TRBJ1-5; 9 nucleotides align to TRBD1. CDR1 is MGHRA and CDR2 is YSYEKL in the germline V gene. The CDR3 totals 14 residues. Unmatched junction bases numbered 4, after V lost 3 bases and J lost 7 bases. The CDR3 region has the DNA TGCGCCAGCAGCCAGCCCGGACAGGGGCAGCCCCAGCATTTT. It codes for CASSQPGQGQPQHF.

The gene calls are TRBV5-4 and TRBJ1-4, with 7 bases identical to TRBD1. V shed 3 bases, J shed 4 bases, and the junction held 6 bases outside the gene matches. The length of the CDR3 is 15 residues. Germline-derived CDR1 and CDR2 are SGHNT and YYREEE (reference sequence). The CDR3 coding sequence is TGTGCCAGCAGCTACGGGACAGACCGTAATGAAAAACTGTTTTTT. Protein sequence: CASSYGTDRNEKLFF.

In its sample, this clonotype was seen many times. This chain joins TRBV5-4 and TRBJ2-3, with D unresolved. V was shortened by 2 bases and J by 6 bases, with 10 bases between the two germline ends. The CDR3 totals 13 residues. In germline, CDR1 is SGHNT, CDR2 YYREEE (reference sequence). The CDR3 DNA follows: TGTGCCAGCAGCTTCTCAGGTTCGGATACGCAGTATTTT. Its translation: CASSFSGSDTQYF.

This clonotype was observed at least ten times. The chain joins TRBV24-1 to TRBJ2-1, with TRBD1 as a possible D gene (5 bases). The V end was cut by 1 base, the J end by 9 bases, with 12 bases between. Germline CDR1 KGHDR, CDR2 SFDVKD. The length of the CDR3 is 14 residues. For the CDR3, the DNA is TGTGCCACCAGTGATTTTCCAGGGTCAGGTGAGCAGTTCTTC. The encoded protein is CATSDFPGSGEQFF.

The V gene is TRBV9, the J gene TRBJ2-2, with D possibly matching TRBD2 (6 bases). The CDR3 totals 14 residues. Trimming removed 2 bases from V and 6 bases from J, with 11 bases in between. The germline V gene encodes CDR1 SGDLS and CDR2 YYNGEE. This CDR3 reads CASSVGAGPGELFF. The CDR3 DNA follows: TGTGCCAGCAGCGTTGGGGCGGGGCCCGGGGAGCTGTTTTTT.

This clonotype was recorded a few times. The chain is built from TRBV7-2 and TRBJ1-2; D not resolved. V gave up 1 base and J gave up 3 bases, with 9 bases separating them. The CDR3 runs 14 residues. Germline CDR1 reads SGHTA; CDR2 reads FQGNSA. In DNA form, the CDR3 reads TGTGCCAGCAGCTTAGGGGGAAACCACTATGGCTACACCTTC. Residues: CASSLGGNHYGYTF.

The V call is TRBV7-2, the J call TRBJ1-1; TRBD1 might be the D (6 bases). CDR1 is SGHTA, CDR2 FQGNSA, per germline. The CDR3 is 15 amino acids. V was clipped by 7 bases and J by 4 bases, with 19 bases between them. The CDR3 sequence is CASTPRRTGLTEAFF. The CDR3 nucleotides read TGTGCCAGCACCCCCCGGCGTACAGGGCTCACTGAAGCTTTCTTT.

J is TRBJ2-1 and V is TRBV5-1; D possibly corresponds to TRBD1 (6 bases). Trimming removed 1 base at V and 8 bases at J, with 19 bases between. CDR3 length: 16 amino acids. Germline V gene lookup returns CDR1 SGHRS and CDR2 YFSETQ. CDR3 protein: CASSLTGQIGAHEQFF. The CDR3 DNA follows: TGCGCCAGCAGCTTGACGGGACAAATAGGGGCACATGAGCAGTTCTTC. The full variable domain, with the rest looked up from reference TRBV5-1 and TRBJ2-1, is KAGVTQTPRYLIKTRGQQVTLSCSPISGHRSVSWYQQTPGQGLQFLFEYFSETQRNKGNFPGRFSGRQFSNSRSEMNVSTLELGDSALYLCASSLTGQIGAHEQFFGPGTRLTVL.

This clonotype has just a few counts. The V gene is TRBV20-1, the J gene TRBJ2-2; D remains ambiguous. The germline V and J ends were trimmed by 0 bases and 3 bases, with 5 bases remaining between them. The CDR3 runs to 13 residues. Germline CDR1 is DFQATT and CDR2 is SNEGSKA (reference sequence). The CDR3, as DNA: TGCAGTGCTAGAGACCCCTACACCGGGGAGCTGTTTTTT. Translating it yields CSARDPYTGELFF.

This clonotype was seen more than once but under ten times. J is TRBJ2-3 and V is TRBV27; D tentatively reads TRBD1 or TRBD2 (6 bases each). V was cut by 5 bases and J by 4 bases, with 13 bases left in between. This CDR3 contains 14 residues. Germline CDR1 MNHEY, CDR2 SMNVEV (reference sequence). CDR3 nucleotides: TGTGCCAGCAGTCCAGCCGGGGGCTCAGATACGCAGTATTTT. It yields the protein CASSPAGGSDTQYF.

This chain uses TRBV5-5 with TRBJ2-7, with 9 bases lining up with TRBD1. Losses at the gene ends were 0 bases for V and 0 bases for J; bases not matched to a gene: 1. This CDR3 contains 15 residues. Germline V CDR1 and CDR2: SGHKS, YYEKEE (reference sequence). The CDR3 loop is CASSLDRGLSYEQYF. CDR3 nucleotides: TGTGCCAGCAGCTTGGACAGGGGGCTCTCCTACGAGCAGTACTTC. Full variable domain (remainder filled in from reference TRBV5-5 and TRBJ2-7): DAGVTQSPTHLIKTRGQQVTLRCSPISGHKSVSWYQQVLGQGPQFIFQYYEKEERGRGNFPDRFSARQFPNYSSELNVNALLLGDSALYLCASSLDRGLSYEQYFGPGTRLTVT.

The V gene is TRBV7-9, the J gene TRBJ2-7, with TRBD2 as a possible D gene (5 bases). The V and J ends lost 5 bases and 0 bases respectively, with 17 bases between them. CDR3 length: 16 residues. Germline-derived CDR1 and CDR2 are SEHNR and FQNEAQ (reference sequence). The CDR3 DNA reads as TGTGCCAGCAGCCCAGCAGCGGACTCCGCCTCCTACGAGCAGTACTTC. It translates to CASSPAADSASYEQYF.

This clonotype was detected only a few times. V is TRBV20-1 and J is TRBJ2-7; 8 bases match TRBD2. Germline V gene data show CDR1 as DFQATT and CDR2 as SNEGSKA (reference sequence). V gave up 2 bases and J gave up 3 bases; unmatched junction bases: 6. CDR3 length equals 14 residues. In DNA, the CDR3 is TGCAGTGCTAGAAGTAGCGGGGAACTCTACGAGCAGTACGTC. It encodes CSARSSGELYEQYV.

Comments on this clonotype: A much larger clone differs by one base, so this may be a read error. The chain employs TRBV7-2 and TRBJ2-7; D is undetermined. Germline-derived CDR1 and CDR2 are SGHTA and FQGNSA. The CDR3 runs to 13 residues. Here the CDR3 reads CASSLAVSGEQSF. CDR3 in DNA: TGTGCCAGCAGCTTAGCCGTCTCTGGCGAGCAGTCCTTC.